The 3 T cell receptor beta chains reported below all come from one sample, sequenced in a study of cytomegalovirus exposure and HLA in healthy donors. The PCR was carried out with 60 Vbeta primers and 13 Jbeta primers. Assay used: immunoSEQ multiplex PCR; TCRdb lists only in-frame clones, some missing. The table lists around 260,000 clones, 80% of them singletons, with about 0.3% in the top ten. Source material: PBMCs. The receptors originated from a girl aged 2 to 9 in good health and CMV-seronegative.

V gene TRBV7-9 combines with J gene TRBJ2-1; D unresolved. Germline values: CDR1 SEHNR, CDR2 FQNEAQ (reference sequence). The CDR3 is 17 residues long. The V and J ends lost 1 base and 0 bases respectively, with 13 bases between them. In DNA form, the CDR3 reads TGTGCCAGCAGCTTAGGGTTCGGTGTGAGCTCCTACAATGAGCAGTTCTTC. Protein: CASSLGFGVSSYNEQFF.

The V call is TRBV13, the J call TRBJ2-7; D possibly corresponds to TRBD2 (5 bases). Germline CDR1 is PRHDT and CDR2 is FYEKMQ (reference sequence). This CDR3 comprises 13 residues. V was shortened by 0 bases and J by 2 bases, with 5 bases between the two germline ends. The CDR3 protein is CASSLGGTYEQYF. CDR3 coding DNA: TGTGCCAGCAGCTTAGGCGGGACCTACGAGCAGTACTTC.

J is TRBJ2-1 and V is TRBV28; TRBD2 matches 7 bases. The germline V gene has CDR1 MDHEN and CDR2 SYDVKM. There are 15 residues in the CDR3. Germline trimming cut 6 bases from V and 7 bases from J; bases unmatched to any gene: 12. This chain's CDR3 is CASSAWEGSWNEQFF. CDR3 in DNA: TGTGCCAGCAGCGCTTGGGAGGGGAGCTGGAATGAGCAGTTCTTC.